This entry is about one T cell receptor (beta chain). In the original processing: Cell counts per sample came from amplifying reference gene primers. The protocol was immunoSEQ multiplex PCR, while the TCRdb copy is restricted to in-frame clones and leaves out a portion. V, J and clone size reflect that table, while D and trimming were determined from the DNA. This sample has about 130,000 clones, with 79% found just once. The data stem from a study of blood T cell repertoires in COVID-19. CDR3 size: 19 residues. Germline lookup yields CDR1 SGHTA and CDR2 FQGNSA. Deletions cut 6 bases from V and 3 bases from J, with 28 bases between.

The sequence derives from a woman in her 70s with COVID-19, enrolled during active disease. The chain is built from TRBV7-2 and TRBJ2-3; tentatively, D is TRBD1 (6 bases). The sample taken for sequencing was peripheral blood. Here the CDR3 reads CASRNLKSGARSTTDTQYF. The CDR3, as DNA: TGTGCCAGCAGGAACCTAAAGTCAGGGGCCCGTTCGACTACAGATACGCAGTATTTT.